This T cell receptor (beta chain) was obtained from a study of blood T cells in healthy people across ages (dated by TCRdb to between 2015 and 2017). About the study as a whole: In model experiments, template switching captured roughly one uniquely barcoded TCR beta cDNA molecule for every two T cells. Age-related changes in TCR beta repertoire diversity were measured in the study by deep sequencing normalized with unique cDNA molecular identifiers. The donors were split into four age groups: young (average about 16 years), middle-aged (39), aged (over 55) and long-lived (approximately 80). To avoid experimental bias, donors of different ages were randomly spread across the sequencing lanes. Using the same blood draw, the study looked at two additional independent replicas of 1 million unique cDNA reads for two donors, one aged 18 to 30 and the other aged 80 or older.

The library was generated by 5' RACE. The run used an Illumina HiSeq 2500. A second PCR of about 6 to 11 cycles was run with a J-beta primer mix and a sample-barcoded 5' primer. A unique molecular identifier was introduced onto each TCR beta cDNA molecule by a template-switch 5' adaptor carrying 12 random nucleotides. At least 3 million CDR3-containing paired-end reads were obtained from each sample. First-strand cDNA was synthesized from all RNA with the Mint cDNA synthesis kit, primed by a TRBC-specific oligonucleotide. Following uracil-DNA glycosylase treatment, all cDNA underwent a first 18-cycle PCR with the universal primers M1SS and BC2_uni_R. The authors' analysis ran thus. Normalization of each sample was performed by random selection of 1 million high-quality reads, each carrying a distinct molecular identifier. Reads with shared molecular identifiers were discarded instead of being binned into consensus sequences. CDR3 identification, clonotype clustering and error correction used MiTCR with a Q25 quality threshold and the strictest error-elimination algorithm. Lower-bound total TCR beta diversity was estimated with a nonparametric unseen species model using Euler transformation. Using fastp at Q25 and MiXCR, TCRdb reprocessed the public reads and kept productive beta chains. Here each entry gathers all rows of one CDR3 protein and keeps the most common genes and DNA. The V and J calls, along with clone size, are taken from TCRdb and not from the paper's own processing. This sample holds approximately 400,000 distinct CDR3 sequences; 45% to 65% were observed only once. 45% to 60% of the sample is in the top ten clones.

V drops 0 bases and J drops 6 bases, leaving 11 bases in between. CDR1 and CDR2 were assigned from the germline V gene as SGHRS and YFSETQ. The CDR3, cysteine through phenylalanine, is 14 amino acids long. The read is trimmed to its CDR3 DNA, 42 bases read in frame from base 1. Here is what the overall study found, with its caveats: Because the CMV infection status of the donors was unknown, age-related changes in expanded clonotypes may potentially have been confounded. The percentage of naive T cells measured by flow cytometry correlated strongly with observed TCR beta diversity. Because profiling used bulk unsorted PBMCs, naive and antigen-experienced compartments could not be compared conclusively. As age increased, observed TCR beta diversity per million T cells dropped in a roughly linear way, and a significant reduction was already evident by age around 41. Total diversity estimates from one million sequenced T cells were considered lower bounds and underestimates. Compared with the aged group, the long-lived group had more naive CD4+ T cells, fewer expanded clones and increased TCR diversity, suggesting age selection.

With respect to this clonotype: Its binding antigen is unknown. Base qualities are not at hand, and no much larger clone is one base apart.

Systemically healthy Caucasian individuals from Russia, over 30 in total and aged roughly 6 to 95 years, were included as donors. Each donor gave 8.5 to 10 milliliters of peripheral blood, collected into EDTA-treated Vacutainer tubes. Ficoll-Paque density-gradient centrifugation was used to isolate PBMCs, with at least 6.5 million obtained per sample. Total RNA, at least 5 micrograms per sample, was extracted from PBMCs with Trizol reagent. The percentages of naive CD45RAhigh/CD27high T cells were determined by flow cytometry on a PBMC aliquot from every donor. This receptor was obtained from a man in his 60s in good health. This sequence uses TRBV5-1 and TRBJ2-3; the D gene is tentatively TRBD1 or TRBD2, each matching 5 bases. The sample comprised blood. The CDR3 loop reads CASSLGTGRDTQYF. The nucleotide sequence is TGCGCCAGCAGCTTGGGGACGGGACGTGATACGCAGTATTTT.